The 32 T cell receptor beta chains in this list originate from one sample, sequenced in a study of post-analysis software for immune sequencing data. Study-level points and caveats: The study found TRBV5-6, TRBV5-1 and TRBV20-1 among a handful of TRBV segments more frequent in patients than controls.

These TCRs are of unknown antigen specificity. Presence of unique molecular identifiers characterized the TCR beta cDNA libraries. TCRdb recomputed calls from the PCR reads with MiXCR, one row per CDR3 protein. Of 400,000 to 500,000 distinct CDR3 sequences listed, approximately 38% are singletons. Sequencing used blood. These receptor sequences come from a girl aged 2 to 10 with multiple sclerosis.

V gene TRBV20-1 combines with J gene TRBJ1-2; D gene unclear. V was shortened by 0 bases and J by 0 bases, with 14 bases between the two germline ends. The CDR3 sequence is 16 residues long. Germline lookup yields CDR1 DFQATT and CDR2 SNEGSKA (reference sequence). CDR3 loop: CSARDECRDANYGYTF. The CDR3 DNA sequence: TGCAGTGCTAGAGATGAATGTAGGGATGCTAACTATGGCTACACCTTC.

The chain has TRBV7-3 and TRBJ2-1; 8 bases match TRBD2. Unmatched junction bases numbered 8, after V lost 2 bases and J lost 8 bases. The CDR3 contains 15 residues. Germline values: CDR1 SGHTA, CDR2 FQGTGA. CDR3 loop: CASSLGLAGWDEQFF. The CDR3 DNA reads as TGTGCCAGCAGCTTAGGGCTAGCGGGCTGGGATGAGCAGTTCTTC.

This rearrangement joins TRBV4-3 to TRBJ2-7, with D perhaps assigned TRBD1 or TRBD2 (5 bases each). Germline values: CDR1 LGHNA, CDR2 YSLEER. This CDR3 contains 15 residues. Trimming pared 4 bases from V and 0 bases from J, leaving 13 bases between. The CDR3 region is CASSRETVTSYEQYF. CDR3 bases: TGCGCCAGCAGCCGGGAGACAGTAACCTCCTACGAGCAGTACTTC.

To note about this clonotype: At one boundary the junction diverges from the germline segment, which might be a read error. CDR3 in amino acids: CATSSSGEEDTQYF. In nucleotides, the CDR3 is TGTGCCACCAGCAGTTCAGGGGAGGAAGACACCCAGTACTTC. The rearrangement joins TRBV15 to TRBJ2-5, with D perhaps being TRBD1 or TRBD2 (6 bases each). The V gene's germline CDR1 is LNHNV and CDR2 YYDKDF (reference sequence). This CDR3 has 14 residues.

About this clonotype itself: One junction end disagrees with the germline gene, perhaps due to a read error. The V and J genes are TRBV6-1 and TRBJ1-2, with a tentative D call TRBD1 (5 bases). Germline-derived CDR1 and CDR2 are MNHNS and SASEGT. The CDR3 has 15 residues. The CDR3 sequence: CACSEQPRANYGYTF. The CDR3 nucleotides are TGTGCCTGCAGTGAACAGCCCAGGGCTAACTATGGCTACACCTTC.

This chain links TRBV7-2 with TRBJ2-4; unclear D gene. Germline CDR1 is SGHTA and CDR2 is FQGNSA. V gave up 3 bases and J gave up 2 bases, with 11 bases separating them. The CDR3 has 15 amino acids. CDR3: CASSFGRSPKNIQYF. In DNA, the CDR3 is TGTGCCAGCAGCTTCGGACGTAGCCCCAAAAACATTCAGTACTTC.

CDR3 amino acids: CASSPTLYTQLAAFF. CDR3 nucleotides: TGTGCCAGCAGCCCAACCCTGTACACACAACTGGCAGCTTTCTTT. This chain links TRBV4-2 with TRBJ1-1, with D unresolved. V lost 4 bases and J lost 10, with 22 bases in between. This CDR3 contains 15 residues. Per the germline V gene, CDR1 is LGHNA and CDR2 is YNFKEQ.

The CDR3 here is CASGRDRGETQYF. The CDR3 region has the DNA TGCGCCAGCGGAAGGGACAGGGGGGAGACCCAGTACTTC. The chain has TRBV10-1 and TRBJ2-5; 11 bases agree with TRBD1. Unmatched junction bases numbered 4, after V lost 8 bases and J lost 5 bases. From germline, CDR1 is WNHNN and CDR2 SYGVQD (reference sequence). This CDR3 region has 13 residues.

V and J are TRBV7-2 and TRBJ1-5, with 7 bases that match TRBD1. In germline, CDR1 is SGHTA, CDR2 FQGNSA. The V segment lost 7 bases and the J segment 6 bases; nucleotides outside the gene matches: 12. CDR3 length: 15 amino acids. CDR3 bases: TGTGCCAGCACCGAAGGGGACAGCACGATTCAGCCCCAGCATTTT. Translating gives CASTEGDSTIQPQHF.

This clonotype was recorded a few times. The chain recombines TRBV20-1 with TRBJ1-2; tentative D call: TRBD1 (6 bases). V was trimmed by 5 bases and J by 4 bases, leaving 23 bases between them. Germline V gives CDR1 DFQATT, CDR2 SNEGSKA (reference sequence). This CDR3 is 16 amino acids long. The CDR3 DNA is TGCAGTGCTCCCCCCCCGACAGGACGCCTCTCCTATGGCTACACCTTC. Its protein is CSAPPPTGRLSYGYTF.

This clonotype was seen more than once but under ten times. The chain joins TRBV6-6 to TRBJ1-2, with 8 bases that match TRBD1. V shed 7 bases and J 7 bases; nucleotides not matched to a gene: 5. Germline V gene lookup returns CDR1 MNHNY and CDR2 SVGAGI (reference sequence). This CDR3 is built from 12 residues. Written as DNA, the CDR3 is TGTGCCAGCACCCCAGGGGGCTCTGGCTACACCTTC. Protein product: CASTPGGSGYTF.

This clonotype was recorded a few times. V and J are TRBV12-3 or TRBV12-4 and TRBJ1-2; possible D gene TRBD1, 5 bases. V was trimmed by 3 bases and J by 3 bases, leaving 14 bases between them. The CDR3 loop spans 15 amino acids. CDR3 region: CASSFTDILHYGYTF. DNA of the CDR3: TGTGCCAGCAGTTTCACGGACATACTACACTATGGCTACACCTTC.

This clonotype was detected a few times. This chain connects TRBV2 to TRBJ2-3; the match to TRBD2 covers 7 bases. The CDR3 runs to 14 residues. CDR1 is SNHLY and CDR2 is FYNNEI in the germline V gene. J lost 1 base, V lost 9 bases, and 7 bases had no gene match. CDR3 bases: TGTGCCAGAAGCGGGGCCCTCGGCACAGATACGCAGTATTTT. Translation gives CARSGALGTDTQYF. The full variable domain, its missing parts supplied by reference TRBV2 and TRBJ2-3, is EPEVTQTPSHQVTQMGQEVILRCVPISNHLYFYWYRQILGQKVEFLVSFYNNEISEKSEIFDDQFSVERPDGSNFTLKIRSTKLEDSAMYFCARSGALGTDTQYFGPGTRLTVL.

A few counts support this clonotype. V and J are TRBV11-2 and TRBJ1-2; tentatively, D is TRBD1 (6 bases). CDR3 length: 14 amino acids. Trimming shortened V by 5 bases and J by 5 bases, and 15 bases separated the two germline ends. Germline V gene lookup returns CDR1 SGHAT and CDR2 FQNNGV. The CDR3 bases are TGTGCCAGCAGCCAAGGGGGTATCCAATATGGCTACACCTTC. This gives the protein CASSQGGIQYGYTF.

V gene TRBV20-1 combines with J gene TRBJ1-1, with D perhaps matching TRBD1 (6 bases). The CDR3 has 15 residues. Between the trimmed V and J ends, which lost 1 base and 0 bases, there was a span of 12 bases. Per germline, CDR1 DFQATT and CDR2 SNEGSKA (reference sequence). Written as DNA, the CDR3 is TGCAGTGCTAGAGCCAGGGGAACTATGAACACTGAAGCTTTCTTT. Amino acids: CSARARGTMNTEAFF.

In this sample, this clonotype turned up a few times. The genes are TRBV12-3 or TRBV12-4 and TRBJ2-1; 10 positions match TRBD1. The CDR3 is 17 residues long. The junction had 12 bases not matched to a gene; V was cut back by 5 bases and J by 5 bases. This CDR3 reads CASSLRGGTGANNEQFF. The CDR3 bases are TGTGCCAGCAGTCTCAGAGGGGGGACAGGGGCGAACAATGAGCAGTTCTTC.

The V call is TRBV4-2, the J call TRBJ1-2; TRBD1 aligns across 7 bases. Germline lookup yields CDR1 LGHNA and CDR2 YNFKEQ. The trim removed 4 bases at V and 4 bases at J, leaving 6 bases unmatched. The CDR3 contains 14 residues. The CDR3 loop reads CASSPDRAAYGYTF. The CDR3 DNA follows: TGTGCCAGCAGCCCAGACAGGGCAGCCTATGGCTACACCTTC.

This clonotype occurred many times. The rearrangement joins TRBV6-5 to TRBJ2-5, with D maybe TRBD2 (5 bases). V was shortened by 2 bases and J by 0 bases, with 13 bases between the two germline ends. This CDR3 region has 16 residues. Germline CDR1 MNHEY, CDR2 SVGAGI. DNA of the CDR3: TGTGCCAGCAGTTACGGAGGACTCCTATACCAAGAGACCCAGTACTTC. Its translation is CASSYGGLLYQETQYF.

J is TRBJ2-4 and V is TRBV18; maybe TRBD2 (5 bases). TRBJ2-7 matches the DNA end more closely, so the J call is doubtful. CDR3 length equals 13 residues. Germline V CDR1 and CDR2: KGHSH, LQKENI. CDR3 loop: CASSPPHAGEQYF. In DNA, the CDR3 is TGTGCCAGCTCACCACCGCACGCGGGCGAGCAGTACTTC.

This clonotype came up once. The rearrangement links TRBV9 to TRBJ2-7, with 8 nucleotides matching TRBD2. The assigned J gene may be wrong: the sequence end matches TRBJ2-5 better. Germline loops: CDR1 SGDLS, CDR2 YYNGEE. The CDR3 totals 16 residues. CDR3 DNA sequence: TGTGCCAGCAGCGTAGGCAGCGGGAGTATGATAGAGACCCAGTACTTC. It specifies CASSVGSGSMIETQYF.

This clonotype appeared a few times. The chain carries TRBV5-1 and TRBJ1-1; possible D gene TRBD1, 5 bases. Germline V gives CDR1 SGHRS, CDR2 YFSETQ. The CDR3 length is 12 residues. Trimming removed 3 bases from V and 11 bases from J, with 14 bases in between. The CDR3 nucleotides are TGCGCCAGCAGCTCTAACGCAGGGCGGGCTTTCTTT. As protein: CASSSNAGRAFF.

V is TRBV5-1 and J is TRBJ2-7; D gene uncertain. Germline V CDR1 and CDR2: SGHRS, YFSETQ. The CDR3 covers 14 residues. V lost 4 bases, J lost 0 bases, and 11 bases lay in between. Here the CDR3 DNA reads TGCGCCAGCAGCCCGGAAAATCCCTCCTACGAGCAGTACTTC. Translated, it gives CASSPENPSYEQYF.

This clonotype was counted between two and nine times. The chain joins TRBV4-2 to TRBJ1-6, with unresolved D. Germline V lookup: CDR1 LGHNA, CDR2 YNFKEQ. This CDR3 is built from 14 residues. The V and J ends lost 1 base and 2 bases respectively, with 3 bases between them. CDR3 loop: CASSQGTYNSPLHF. The CDR3 nucleotides are TGTGCCAGCAGCCAAGGGACCTATAATTCACCCCTCCACTTT.

V is TRBV5-6 and J is TRBJ1-5, with no clear D. Germline CDR1 is SGHDT and CDR2 is YYEEEE. There are 14 residues in the CDR3. V dropped 0 bases and J dropped 4 bases, with 8 bases sitting between them. CDR3 residues: CASSLGSVNQPQHF. The CDR3 DNA is TGTGCCAGCAGCTTGGGTTCAGTAAATCAGCCCCAGCATTTT.

This clonotype was seen a handful of times. J is TRBJ2-3 and V is TRBV10-3; 9 bases fit TRBD1. J was trimmed by 4 bases and V by 4 bases; bases with no gene match: 9. Germline V gene sequence: CDR1 ENHRY, CDR2 SYGVKD. This CDR3 spans 16 amino acids. In DNA, the CDR3 is TGTGCCATCAGTGGGACGACAGGGGGTGTTGCAGATACGCAGTATTTT. This codes for CAISGTTGGVADTQYF.

The rearrangement links TRBV7-9 to TRBJ2-7; D perhaps matches TRBD2 (6 bases). The DNA end favors TRBJ2-5, so the J call may be wrong. The CDR3 extends over 14 amino acids. Germline lookup yields CDR1 SEHNR and CDR2 FQNEAQ (reference sequence). The CDR3 nucleotides are TGTGCCAGCAGCATCGGGAGTGGGGCGGAGACCCAGTACTTC. Amino acids: CASSIGSGAETQYF.

This clonotype was observed once. DNA of the CDR3: TGTGCCAGTAGTAAAGGATGGGTCTCCTACGAGCAGTACTTC. It translates to CASSKGWVSYEQYF. This rearrangement joins TRBV19 to TRBJ2-7; no firm D call. V was shortened by 4 bases and J by 0 bases, with 10 bases between the two germline ends. CDR3 length: 14 amino acids. Germline CDR1 is LNHDA and CDR2 is SQIVND (reference sequence).

V and J are TRBV27 and TRBJ2-7, with D tentatively TRBD2 (5 bases). The CDR3 is 13 residues long. Trimming took 7 bases from V and 2 from J, leaving 12 bases between them. Germline CDR1 reads MNHEY; CDR2 reads SMNVEV (reference sequence). The CDR3 spells CASTDSVTYEQYF. The CDR3 bases are TGTGCCAGCACGGATAGCGTCACCTACGAGCAGTACTTC.

The chain uses TRBV12-3 or TRBV12-4 and TRBJ2-2; the match to TRBD1 covers 9 bases. V trimming: 3 bases; J trimming: 3 bases; junction bases outside the gene matches: 2. The CDR3 spans 15 residues. DNA of the CDR3: TGTGCCAGCAGTTTGCGACAGGGGGACACCGGGGAGCTGTTTTTT. It translates to CASSLRQGDTGELFF.

This clonotype was detected only a few times. The genes are TRBV5-1 and TRBJ1-6; 7 nucleotides line up with TRBD1. V lost 4 bases, J lost 4 bases, and 5 bases stayed unmatched. Germline CDR1 is SGHRS and CDR2 is YFSETQ. The CDR3 is made up of 15 amino acids. The CDR3 DNA reads as TGCGCCAGCAGCGGGGGACAGAAATATAATTCACCCCTCCACTTT. It is translated as CASSGGQKYNSPLHF.

For this clonotype: The junction differs from germline at one of its ends, possibly a read error. The chain employs TRBV7-9 and TRBJ2-5; D remains unclear. The CDR3 is 11 amino acids. Germline CDR1 is SEHNR and CDR2 is FQNEAQ (reference sequence). The CDR3 DNA sequence: TGTGCCAGCAGGTTTCAAGAGGCCCAGTACTTC. Protein product: CASRFQEAQYF.

The chain is built from TRBV7-8 and TRBJ2-5; D is perhaps TRBD1 (6 bases). The last part of the DNA fits TRBJ2-7 better; the J call may be wrong. This CDR3 spans 15 amino acids. Per the germline V gene, CDR1 is SGHVS and CDR2 is FQNEAQ. This CDR3 reads CASSPWDKPWDEQYF. CDR3 coding DNA: TGTGCCAGCAGCCCATGGGACAAGCCATGGGACGAGCAGTACTTC.